A selection of T cell receptor beta chains follows, all from one sample in a study of blood T cell repertoires in COVID-19. Sequenced by immunoSEQ multiplex PCR; TCRdb stores in-frame clones only, minus some. The table has 310,000 or so clones, 80% to 95% seen once. The sequenced sample consisted of peripheral blood. All receptors come from a woman in her twenties or thirties with COVID-19, enrolled during active disease. The CDR3 runs from the conserved cysteine through the conserved F or W. D genes are given only for firm matches. Only some rows state a clone size, as once, few, many or a class for expanded clones.

>.|TRBJ2-3|.|TRBV27
CASSPGQFSTDTQYF
TGTGCCAGCAGTCCCGGACAGTTTAGCACAGATACGCAGTATTTT
>.|TRBJ2-2|.|TRBV30
CAWSVIGAGELFF
TGTGCCTGGAGTGTAATAGGGGCCGGGGAGCTGTTTTTT
>.|TRBJ2-7|TRBD2|TRBV6-5
CASSSTSNEQYF
TGTGCCAGCAGTTCGACTAGCAACGAGCAGTACTTC
>.|TRBJ1-2|TRBD1|TRBV18
CASSPIDRANYGYTF
TGTGCCAGCTCACCCATCGACAGGGCTAACTATGGCTACACCTTC
>.|TRBJ1-6|.|TRBV3-1/TRBV3-2
CASSPPRQAGNSPLHF
TGTGCCAGCAGCCCACCCCGACAGGCTGGGAATTCACCCCTCCACTTT
>.|TRBJ1-4|.|TRBV7-9
CASSQNRQAPPTTNEKLFF
TGTGCCAGCAGCCAAAATCGACAGGCTCCCCCCACAACTAATGAAAAACTGTTTTTT
>.|TRBJ1-2|TRBD1|TRBV3-1/TRBV3-2
CASSRGQANYGYTF
TGTGCCAGCAGCCGAGGACAGGCTAACTATGGCTACACCTTC
>.|TRBJ2-1|TRBD2|TRBV29-1
CSVEGTSVSYNEQFF
TGCAGCGTTGAGGGGACTAGTGTCTCCTACAATGAGCAGTTCTTC
>.|TRBJ2-7|.|TRBV5-5
CASSFAGSPYEQYF
TGTGCCAGCAGCTTCGCCGGGTCCCCCTACGAGCAGTACTTC
>.|TRBJ2-4|.|TRBV21-1
CASSKVGQRERNIQYF
TGTGCCAGCAGCAAAGTCGGTCAGCGGGAAAGGAACATTCAGTACTTC
>few|TRBJ2-2|.|TRBV6-6
CASSLTGELFF
TGTGCCAGCAGCCTTACCGGGGAGCTGTTTTTT
>.|TRBJ2-3|TRBD1|TRBV25-1
CASSEAGGRDTQYF
TGTGCCAGCAGTGAGGCAGGGGGCAGAGATACGCAGTATTTT
>.|TRBJ1-1|TRBD1|TRBV2
CASTEGAANTEAFF
TGTGCCAGCACTGAGGGGGCAGCGAACACTGAAGCTTTCTTT
>.|TRBJ2-7|.|TRBV5-1
CASSLSGTTNEQYF
TGCGCCAGCAGCTTATCGGGAACCACGAACGAGCAGTACTTC
>.|TRBJ1-5|.|TRBV7-3
CASSSAGGNQPQHF
TGTGCCAGCAGCTCCGCAGGGGGCAATCAGCCCCAGCATTTT
>.|TRBJ2-7|.|TRBV20-1
CSASLQHYEQYF
TGCAGTGCTAGTTTACAACACTACGAGCAGTACTTC
>.|TRBJ1-2|TRBD1|TRBV13
CASRPGQGNYGYTF
TGTGCCAGCAGACCCGGACAGGGGAACTATGGCTACACCTTC
>.|TRBJ2-3|TRBD2|TRBV27
CASSLSAGLVVVGATDTQYF
TGTGCCAGCAGTTTATCAGCCGGACTAGTGGTAGTGGGTGCCACAGATACGCAGTATTTT
>once|TRBJ1-5|.|TRBV6-6
CASTQGPADLNQPQHF
TGTGCCAGCACTCAGGGGCCAGCAGACCTCAATCAGCCCCAGCATTTT
>.|TRBJ2-1|.|TRBV19
CASGAFFYNEQFF
TGTGCCAGTGGGGCTTTTTTCTACAATGAGCAGTTCTTC
>.|TRBJ2-7|.|TRBV6-6
CASSYGHSYEQYF
TGTGCCAGCAGTTACGGACACTCCTACGAGCAGTACTTC
>.|TRBJ1-5|.|TRBV5-1
CASSQKGGDQPQHF
TGCGCCAGCAGCCAAAAGGGAGGGGATCAGCCCCAGCATTTT
>.|TRBJ1-1|TRBD1|TRBV5-5
CASSWVFSGQKNTEAFF
TGTGCCAGCAGCTGGGTATTCTCGGGACAGAAGAACACTGAAGCTTTCTTT